This T cell receptor (beta chain) is drawn from a study of CD4 T cells in relation to SARS-CoV-2 and coronaviruses. CD4+ T cells from unexposed donors were obtained before the COVID-19 pandemic (2011-2018). Naive and memory CD4+ T cell DNA was deep-sequenced without culture. Clones were read by immunoSEQ multiplex PCR, and TCRdb kept only the in-frame ones, dropping some. The repertoire holds around 62,000 clones, over 90% seen once, with 0.12% to 0.15% in the top ten. The CDR3 contains 14 residues. V lost 4 bases, J lost 2 bases, and 11 bases lay in between. The germline gives CDR1 LGHDT, CDR2 YNNKEL (reference sequence).

Sequencing was done on a sample of naive CD4+ T cells from PBMCs. Specified subset: naive CD4+ T cells isolated by negative enrichment. The receptor's source is a human donor in good health. J is TRBJ2-5 and V is TRBV3-1 (or the pseudogene TRBV3-2), with D perhaps TRBD2 (5 bases). The CDR3 region has the DNA TGTGCCAGCAGCCCACTAGTACATCAAGAGACCCAGTACTTC. Its translation is CASSPLVHQETQYF.